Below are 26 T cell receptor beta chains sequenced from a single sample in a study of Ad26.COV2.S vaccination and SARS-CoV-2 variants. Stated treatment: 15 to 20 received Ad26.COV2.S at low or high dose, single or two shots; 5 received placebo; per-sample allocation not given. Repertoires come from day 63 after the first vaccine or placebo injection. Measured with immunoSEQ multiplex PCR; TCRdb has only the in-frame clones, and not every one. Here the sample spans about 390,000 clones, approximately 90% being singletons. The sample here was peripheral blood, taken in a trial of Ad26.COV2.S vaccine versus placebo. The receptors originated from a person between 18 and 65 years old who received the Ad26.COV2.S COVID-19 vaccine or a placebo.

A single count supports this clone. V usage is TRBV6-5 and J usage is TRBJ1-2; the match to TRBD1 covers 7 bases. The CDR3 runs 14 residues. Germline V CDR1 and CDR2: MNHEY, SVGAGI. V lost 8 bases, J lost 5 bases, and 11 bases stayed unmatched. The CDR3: CASLSPGQRYGYTF. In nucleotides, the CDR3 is TGTGCCAGCCTTTCTCCGGGACAGAGATATGGCTACACCTTC.

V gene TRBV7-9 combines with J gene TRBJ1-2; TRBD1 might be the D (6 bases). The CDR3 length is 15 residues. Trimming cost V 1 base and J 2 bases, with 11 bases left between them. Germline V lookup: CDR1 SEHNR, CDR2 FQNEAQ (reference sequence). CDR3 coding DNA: TGTGCCAGCAGCTTAGGACAGGCCCTGAACTATGGCTACACCTTC. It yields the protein CASSLGQALNYGYTF. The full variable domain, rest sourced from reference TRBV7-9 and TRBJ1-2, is DTGVSQNPRHKITKRGQNVTFRCDPISEHNRLYWYRQTLGQGPEFLTYFQNEAQLEKSRLLSDRFSAERPKGSFSTLEIQRTEQGDSAMYLCASSLGQALNYGYTFGSGTRLTVV.

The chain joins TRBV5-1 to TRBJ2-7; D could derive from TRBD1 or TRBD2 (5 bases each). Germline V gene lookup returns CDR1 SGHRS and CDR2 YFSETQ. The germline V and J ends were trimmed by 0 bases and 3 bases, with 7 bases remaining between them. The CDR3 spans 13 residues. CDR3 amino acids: CASSLEGSYEQYF. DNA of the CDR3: TGCGCCAGCAGCTTGGAGGGGAGCTACGAGCAGTACTTC. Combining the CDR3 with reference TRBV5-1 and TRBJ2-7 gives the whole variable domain KAGVTQTPRYLIKTRGQQVTLSCSPISGHRSVSWYQQTPGQGLQFLFEYFSETQRNKGNFPGRFSGRQFSNSRSEMNVSTLELGDSALYLCASSLEGSYEQYFGPGTRLTVT.

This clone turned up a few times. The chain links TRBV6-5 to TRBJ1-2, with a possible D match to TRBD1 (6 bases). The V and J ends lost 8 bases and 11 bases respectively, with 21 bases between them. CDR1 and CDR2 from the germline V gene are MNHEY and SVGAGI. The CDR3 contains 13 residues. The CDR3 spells CASSEGIGGGYTF. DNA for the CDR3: TGTGCCAGCTCGGAGGGCATAGGGGGTGGTTACACCTTC.

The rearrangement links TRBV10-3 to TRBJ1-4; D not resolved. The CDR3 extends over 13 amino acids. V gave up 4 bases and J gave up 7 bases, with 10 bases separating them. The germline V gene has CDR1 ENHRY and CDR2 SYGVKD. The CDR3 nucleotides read TGTGCCATCAGTGCCAGGATTGGTGAAAAACTGTTTTTT. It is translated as CAISARIGEKLFF.

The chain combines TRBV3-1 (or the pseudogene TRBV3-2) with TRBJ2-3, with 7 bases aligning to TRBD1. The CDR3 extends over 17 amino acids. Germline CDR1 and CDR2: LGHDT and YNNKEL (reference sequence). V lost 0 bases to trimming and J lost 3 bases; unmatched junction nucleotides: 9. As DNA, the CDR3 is TGTGCCAGCAGCCAAGATCTGAGGGGGCGTATTACAGATACGCAGTATTTT. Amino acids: CASSQDLRGRITDTQYF.

CDR3 in amino acids: CASSHGTNYGYTF. The DNA of the CDR3 is TGTGCCAGCAGTCACGGTACCAACTATGGCTACACCTTC. This chain uses TRBV7-9 with TRBJ1-2; D unresolved. V was clipped by 6 bases and J by 2 bases, with 10 bases between them. The CDR3 has 13 residues. Per the germline V gene, CDR1 is SEHNR and CDR2 is FQNEAQ (reference sequence).

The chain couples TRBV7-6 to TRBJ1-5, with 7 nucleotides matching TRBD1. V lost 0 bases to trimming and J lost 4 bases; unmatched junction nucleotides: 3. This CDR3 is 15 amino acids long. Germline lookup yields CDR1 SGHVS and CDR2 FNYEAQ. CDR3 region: CASSLASQGNQPQHF. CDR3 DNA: TGTGCCAGCAGCTTAGCGTCACAGGGGAATCAGCCCCAGCATTTT. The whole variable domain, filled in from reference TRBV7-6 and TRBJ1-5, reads GAGVSQSPRYKVTKRGQDVALRCDPISGHVSLYWYRQALGQGPEFLTYFNYEAQQDKSGLPNDRFSAERPEGSISTLTIQRTEQRDSAMYRCASSLASQGNQPQHFGDGTRLSIL.

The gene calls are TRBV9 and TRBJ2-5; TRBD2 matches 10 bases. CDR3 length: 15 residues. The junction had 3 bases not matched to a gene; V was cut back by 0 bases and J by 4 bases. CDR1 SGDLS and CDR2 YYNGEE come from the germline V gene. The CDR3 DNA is TGTGCCAGCAGCGTAGTGGCTAGCGGGGGAGAGACCCAGTACTTC. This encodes CASSVVASGGETQYF.

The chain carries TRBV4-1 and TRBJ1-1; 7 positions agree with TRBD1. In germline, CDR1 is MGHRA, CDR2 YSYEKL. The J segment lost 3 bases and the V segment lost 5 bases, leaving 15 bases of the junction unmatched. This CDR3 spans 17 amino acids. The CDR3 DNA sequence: TGCGCCAGCAGCAAGTGGTCAGGGGGACCTGAGGACACTGAAGCTTTCTTT. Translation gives CASSKWSGGPEDTEAFF.

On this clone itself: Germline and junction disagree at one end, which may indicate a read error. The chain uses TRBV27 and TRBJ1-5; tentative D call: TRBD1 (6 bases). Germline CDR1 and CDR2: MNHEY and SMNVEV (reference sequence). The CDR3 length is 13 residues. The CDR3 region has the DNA TGTGCCAGCAGTTTCAGGGGCAAACAGCCCCAGCATTTT. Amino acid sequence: CASSFRGKQPQHF.

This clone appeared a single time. This CDR3 is CASSATRDSGELFF. DNA of the CDR3: TGTGCCAGCAGCGCAACAAGGGATAGCGGGGAGCTGTTTTTT. This chain connects TRBV7-2 to TRBJ2-2, with D uncertain. The germline V gene encodes CDR1 SGHTA and CDR2 FQGNSA. Trimming stripped 5 bases from V and 7 bases from J, with 14 bases between. There are 14 residues in the CDR3.

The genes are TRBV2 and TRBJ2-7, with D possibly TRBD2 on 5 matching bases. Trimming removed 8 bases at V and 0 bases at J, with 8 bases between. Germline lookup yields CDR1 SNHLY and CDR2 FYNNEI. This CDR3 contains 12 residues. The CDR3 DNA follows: TGTGCCAGCGGACGGGACTCCTACGAGCAGTACTTC. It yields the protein CASGRDSYEQYF.

CDR3 in amino acids: CASSFAGAYEQYF. The CDR3 bases are TGTGCCAGCAGCTTTGCGGGGGCCTACGAGCAGTACTTC. The genes are TRBV7-9 and TRBJ2-7, with 7 bases matching TRBD2. V lost 3 bases and J lost 2; bases outside the gene matches: 1. The CDR3 sequence is 13 residues long. Looked up from germline, CDR1 is SEHNR and CDR2 is FQNEAQ (reference sequence). Combining the CDR3 with reference TRBV7-9 and TRBJ2-7 gives the whole variable domain DTGVSQNPRHKITKRGQNVTFRCDPISEHNRLYWYRQTLGQGPEFLTYFQNEAQLEKSRLLSDRFSAERPKGSFSTLEIQRTEQGDSAMYLCASSFAGAYEQYFGPGTRLTVT.

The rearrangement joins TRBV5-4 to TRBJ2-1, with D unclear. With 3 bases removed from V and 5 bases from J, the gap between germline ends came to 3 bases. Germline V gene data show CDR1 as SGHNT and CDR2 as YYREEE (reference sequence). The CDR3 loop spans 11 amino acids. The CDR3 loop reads CASSSDNEQFF. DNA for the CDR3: TGTGCCAGCAGCTCTGACAATGAGCAGTTCTTC.

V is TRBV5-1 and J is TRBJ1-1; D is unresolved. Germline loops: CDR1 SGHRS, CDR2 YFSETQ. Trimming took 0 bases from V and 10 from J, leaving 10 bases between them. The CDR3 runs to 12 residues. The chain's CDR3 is CASSLDGLGAFF. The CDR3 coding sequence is TGCGCCAGCAGCTTGGATGGGTTGGGAGCTTTCTTT.

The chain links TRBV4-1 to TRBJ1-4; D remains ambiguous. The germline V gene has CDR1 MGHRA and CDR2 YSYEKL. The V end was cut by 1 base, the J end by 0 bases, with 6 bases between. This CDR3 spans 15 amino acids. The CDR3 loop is CASSQVFPTNEKLFF. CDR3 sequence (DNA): TGCGCCAGCAGCCAAGTGTTTCCAACTAATGAAAAACTGTTTTTT.

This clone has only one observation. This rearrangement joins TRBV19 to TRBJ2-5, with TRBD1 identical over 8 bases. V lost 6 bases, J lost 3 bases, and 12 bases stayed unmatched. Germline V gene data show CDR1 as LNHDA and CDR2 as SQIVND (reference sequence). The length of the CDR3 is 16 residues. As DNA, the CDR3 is TGTGCCAGTAGCCGAACCGGGACAGGCGGGAAAGAGACCCAGTACTTC. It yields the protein CASSRTGTGGKETQYF.

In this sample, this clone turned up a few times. CDR3 DNA: TGTGCCAGTAGTATCACGGGTTCTGCCTATGGCTACACCTTC. Translated, it gives CASSITGSAYGYTF. The chain has TRBV19 and TRBJ1-2; no reliable D call. The CDR3 runs 14 residues. Trimming cost V 3 bases and J 4 bases, with 12 bases left between them. The germline gives CDR1 LNHDA, CDR2 SQIVND (reference sequence).

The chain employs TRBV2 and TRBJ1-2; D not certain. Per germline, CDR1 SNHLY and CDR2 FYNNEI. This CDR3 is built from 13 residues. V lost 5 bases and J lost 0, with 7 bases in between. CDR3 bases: TGTGCCAGCAGTATGGAAGCTAACTATGGCTACACCTTC. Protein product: CASSMEANYGYTF.

The CDR3 is CASSARDSSPTTIYF. CDR3 nucleotides: TGTGCCAGCAGCGCAAGGGACAGTTCTCCCACCACCATATATTTT. The genes are TRBV7-8 and TRBJ1-3; 7 bases match TRBD1. Germline V gives CDR1 SGHVS, CDR2 FQNEAQ. V lost 5 bases and J lost 9; bases outside the gene matches: 13. This CDR3 has 15 amino acids.

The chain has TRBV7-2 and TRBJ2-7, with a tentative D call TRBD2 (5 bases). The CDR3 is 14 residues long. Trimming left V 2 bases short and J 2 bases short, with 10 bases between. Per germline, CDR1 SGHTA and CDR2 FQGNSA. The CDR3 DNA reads TGTGCCAGCAGCTTATTAGTGGGAGCCTACGAGCAGTACTTC. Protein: CASSLLVGAYEQYF.

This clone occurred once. CDR3 region: CASSLKEKLFF. Here the CDR3 DNA reads TGTGCCAGCAGTTTAAAGGAAAAACTGTTTTTT. The gene calls are TRBV12-3 or TRBV12-4 and TRBJ1-4; D is undetermined. V was cut by 2 bases and J by 8 bases, with 3 bases left in between. The CDR3 totals 11 residues.

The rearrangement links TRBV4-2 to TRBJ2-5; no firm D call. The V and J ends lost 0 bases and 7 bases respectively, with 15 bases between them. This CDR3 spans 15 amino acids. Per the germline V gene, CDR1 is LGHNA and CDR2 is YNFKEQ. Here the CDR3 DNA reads TGTGCCAGCAGCCAAGATTCAGTGTCGTTTGTGACCCAGTACTTC. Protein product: CASSQDSVSFVTQYF.

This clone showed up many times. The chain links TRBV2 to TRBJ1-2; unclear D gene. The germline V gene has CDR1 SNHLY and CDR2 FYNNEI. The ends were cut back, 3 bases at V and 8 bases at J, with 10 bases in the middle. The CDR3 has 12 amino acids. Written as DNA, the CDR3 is TGTGCCAGCAGTGACGACGGCAGCGGCTACACCTTC. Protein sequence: CASSDDGSGYTF.

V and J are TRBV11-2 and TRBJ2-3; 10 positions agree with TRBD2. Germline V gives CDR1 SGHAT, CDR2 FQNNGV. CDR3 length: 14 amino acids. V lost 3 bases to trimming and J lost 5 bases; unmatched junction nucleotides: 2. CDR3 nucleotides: TGTGCCAGCAGCTTGAGCGGGGGGGTAGATACGCAGTATTTT. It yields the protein CASSLSGGVDTQYF. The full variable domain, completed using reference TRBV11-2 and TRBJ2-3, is EAGVAQSPRYKIIEKRQSVAFWCNPISGHATLYWYQQILGQGPKLLIQFQNNGVVDDSQLPKDRFSAERLKGVDSTLKIQPAKLEDSAVYLCASSLSGGVDTQYFGPGTRLTVL.